The present TCR beta chain was sequenced within a study of T-cell reconstitution after alpha-beta-depleted transplantation in children. Study-level results: When one year had passed after transplant, most T-cell counts and diversity came from newly produced T cells. Reported findings indicate that, about two months after transplant, alpha-beta T cells came from several hundred expanded clones, which were derived from non-depleted graft cells.

Preparation of the TCRbeta library was carried out with unique molecular identifiers. TCRdb used MiXCR to reprocess the PCR reads, holding one entry per CDR3 protein. Altogether fewer than 450,000 distinct CDR3 sequences are present, around 16% being singletons, with the ten largest covering approximately 38%. In germline, CDR1 is SGHTA, CDR2 FQGTGA. Losses at the gene ends were 5 bases for V and 6 bases for J; bases not matched to a gene: 5. This CDR3 spans 16 amino acids. As to this clonotype: Its target is not known.

This chain joins TRBV7-3 and TRBJ2-2, with 14 bases identical to TRBD2. This TCR was sampled from a male patient between 2 and 15 years old who had a stem cell transplant for acute lymphoblastic leukemia, so the T cells may come from the graft donor. Sample: PBMCs, mostly from graft donor cells, taken 360 days after TCRalphabeta/CD19-depleted stem cell transplant. CDR3 sequence: CASSLSGLAGAGELFF. CDR3 sequence (DNA): TGTGCCAGCAGCCTCTCGGGACTAGCGGGAGCCGGGGAGCTGTTTTTT.